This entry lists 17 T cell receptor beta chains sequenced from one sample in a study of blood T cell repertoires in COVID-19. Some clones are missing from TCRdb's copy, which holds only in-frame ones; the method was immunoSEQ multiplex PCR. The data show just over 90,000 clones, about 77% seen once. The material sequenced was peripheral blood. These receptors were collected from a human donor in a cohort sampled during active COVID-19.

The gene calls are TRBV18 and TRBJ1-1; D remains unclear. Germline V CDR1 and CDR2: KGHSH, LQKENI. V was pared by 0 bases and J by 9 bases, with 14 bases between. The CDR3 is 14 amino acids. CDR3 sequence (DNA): TGTGCCAGCTCACCACCGGCTCTAGCGGAAAAAGCTTTCTTT. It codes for CASSPPALAEKAFF.

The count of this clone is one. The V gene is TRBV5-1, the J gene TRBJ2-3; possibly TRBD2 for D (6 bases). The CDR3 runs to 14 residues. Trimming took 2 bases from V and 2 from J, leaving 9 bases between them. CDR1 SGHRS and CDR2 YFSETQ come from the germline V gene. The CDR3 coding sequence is TGCGCCAGCAGCTTCGGAGGGGACACAGATACGCAGTATTTT. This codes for CASSFGGDTDTQYF.

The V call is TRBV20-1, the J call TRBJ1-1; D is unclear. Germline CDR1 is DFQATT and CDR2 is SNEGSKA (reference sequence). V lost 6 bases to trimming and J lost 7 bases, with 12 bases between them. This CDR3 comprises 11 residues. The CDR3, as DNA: TGCAGTGCCTCGCCGACTCTTGAAGCTTTCTTT. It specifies CSASPTLEAFF.

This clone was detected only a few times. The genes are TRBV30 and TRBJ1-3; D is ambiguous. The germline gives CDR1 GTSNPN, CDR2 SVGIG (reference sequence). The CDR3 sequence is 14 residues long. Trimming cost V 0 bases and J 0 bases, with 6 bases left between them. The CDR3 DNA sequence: TGTGCCTGGAGTGTATGGCCCTCTGGAAACACCATATATTTT. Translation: CAWSVWPSGNTIYF.

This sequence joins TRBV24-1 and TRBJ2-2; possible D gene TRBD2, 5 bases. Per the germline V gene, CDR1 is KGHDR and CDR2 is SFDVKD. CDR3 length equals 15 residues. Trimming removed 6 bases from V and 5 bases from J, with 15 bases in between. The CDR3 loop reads CATSPEGVNTGELFF. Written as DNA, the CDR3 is TGTGCCACCAGTCCCGAGGGTGTGAATACCGGGGAGCTGTTTTTT.

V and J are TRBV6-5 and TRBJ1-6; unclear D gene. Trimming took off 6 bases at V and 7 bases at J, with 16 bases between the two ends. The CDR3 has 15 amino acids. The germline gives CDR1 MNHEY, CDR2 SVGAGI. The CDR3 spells CASSPPGVKNSPLHF. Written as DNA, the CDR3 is TGTGCCAGCAGCCCCCCGGGTGTAAAGAATTCACCCCTCCACTTT.

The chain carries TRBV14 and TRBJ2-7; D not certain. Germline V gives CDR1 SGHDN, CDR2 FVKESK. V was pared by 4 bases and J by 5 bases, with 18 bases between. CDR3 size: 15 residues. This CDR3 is CASSPFGSAWDEQYF. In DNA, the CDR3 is TGTGCCAGCAGCCCCTTCGGGTCGGCATGGGACGAGCAGTACTTC.

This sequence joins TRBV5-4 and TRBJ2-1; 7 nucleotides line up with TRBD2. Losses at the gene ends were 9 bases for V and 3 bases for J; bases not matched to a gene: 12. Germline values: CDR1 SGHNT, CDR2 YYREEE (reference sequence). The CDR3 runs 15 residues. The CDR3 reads CATKQAGLGYNEQFF. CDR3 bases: TGTGCCACCAAACAAGCGGGACTGGGCTACAATGAGCAGTTCTTC.

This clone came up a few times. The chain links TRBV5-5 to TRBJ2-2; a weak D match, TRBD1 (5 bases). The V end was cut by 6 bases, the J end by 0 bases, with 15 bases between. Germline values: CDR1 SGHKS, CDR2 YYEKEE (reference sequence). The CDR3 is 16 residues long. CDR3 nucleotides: TGTGCCAGCACCGGAGACAGAATTACGAACACCGGGGAGCTGTTTTTT. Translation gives CASTGDRITNTGELFF.

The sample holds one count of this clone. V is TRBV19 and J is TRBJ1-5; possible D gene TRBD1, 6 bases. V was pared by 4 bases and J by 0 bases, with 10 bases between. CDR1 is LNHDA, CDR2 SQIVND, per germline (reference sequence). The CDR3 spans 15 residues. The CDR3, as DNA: TGTGCCAGTAGTAGCCGGACAGATAGCAATCAGCCCCAGCATTTT. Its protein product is CASSSRTDSNQPQHF.

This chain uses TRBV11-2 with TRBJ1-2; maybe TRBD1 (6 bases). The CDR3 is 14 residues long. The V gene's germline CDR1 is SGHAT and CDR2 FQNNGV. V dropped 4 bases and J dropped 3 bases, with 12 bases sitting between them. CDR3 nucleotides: TGTGCCAGCAGCTCCCAGGGGCAGTACTATGGCTACACCTTC. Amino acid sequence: CASSSQGQYYGYTF.

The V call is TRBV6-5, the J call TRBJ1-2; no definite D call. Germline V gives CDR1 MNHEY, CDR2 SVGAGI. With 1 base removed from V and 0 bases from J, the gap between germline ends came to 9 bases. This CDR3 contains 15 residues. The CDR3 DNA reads TGTGCCAGCAGTTACTTAGGCGGGTCTAACTATGGCTACACCTTC. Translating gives CASSYLGGSNYGYTF.

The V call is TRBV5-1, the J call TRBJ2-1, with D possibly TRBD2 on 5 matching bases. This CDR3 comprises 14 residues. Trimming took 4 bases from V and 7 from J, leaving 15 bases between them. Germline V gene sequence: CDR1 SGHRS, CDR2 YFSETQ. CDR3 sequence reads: CASSLGDPSNEQFF. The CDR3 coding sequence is TGCGCCAGCAGCCTCGGGGATCCTTCAAATGAGCAGTTCTTC.

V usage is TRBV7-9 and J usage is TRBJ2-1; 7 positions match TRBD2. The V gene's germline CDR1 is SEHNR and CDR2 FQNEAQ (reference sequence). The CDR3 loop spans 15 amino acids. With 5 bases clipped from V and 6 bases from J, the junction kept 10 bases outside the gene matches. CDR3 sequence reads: CASSQSGTPTNEQFF. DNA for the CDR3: TGTGCCAGCAGCCAGAGCGGGACCCCGACCAATGAGCAGTTCTTC.

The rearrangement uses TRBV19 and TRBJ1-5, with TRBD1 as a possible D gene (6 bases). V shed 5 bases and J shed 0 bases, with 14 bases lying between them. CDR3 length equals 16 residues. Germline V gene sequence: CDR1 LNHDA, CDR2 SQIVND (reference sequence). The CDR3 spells CASSYFTGSSNQPQHF. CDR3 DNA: TGTGCCAGTAGTTATTTTACAGGGAGTAGCAATCAGCCCCAGCATTTT. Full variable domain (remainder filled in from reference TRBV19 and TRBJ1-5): DGGITQSPKYLFRKEGQNVTLSCEQNLNHDAMYWYRQDPGQGLRLIYYSQIVNDFQKGDIAEGYSVSREKKESFPLTVTSAQKNPTAFYLCASSYFTGSSNQPQHFGDGTRLSIL.

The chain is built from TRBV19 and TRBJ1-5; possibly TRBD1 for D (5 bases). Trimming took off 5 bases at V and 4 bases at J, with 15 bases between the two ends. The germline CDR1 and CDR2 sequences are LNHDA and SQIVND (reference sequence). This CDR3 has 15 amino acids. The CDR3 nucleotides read TGTGCCAGTAGTCCACTTCAGGGAAGTAATCAGCCCCAGCATTTT. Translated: CASSPLQGSNQPQHF.

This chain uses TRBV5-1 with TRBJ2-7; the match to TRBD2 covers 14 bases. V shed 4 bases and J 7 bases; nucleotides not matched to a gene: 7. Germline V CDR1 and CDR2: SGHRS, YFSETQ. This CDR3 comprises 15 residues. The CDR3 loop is CASSGGTSGRNEQYF. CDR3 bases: TGCGCCAGCAGCGGCGGGACTAGCGGGAGAAATGAGCAGTACTTC.